What follows are 26 T cell receptor beta chains derived from one specimen sequenced in a study of blood T cell repertoires in COVID-19. Libraries were prepared by immunoSEQ multiplex PCR; TCRdb keeps only in-frame clonotypes and omits some of them. The table records roughly 250,000 clones, 70% to 90% of them present only once. Sequencing was performed on PBMCs or T cells enriched from blood (not recorded which). Receptors were obtained from a woman in her forties or fifties who had recovered from COVID-19.

This clone was counted between two and nine times. This rearrangement joins TRBV19 to TRBJ1-5, with D tentatively TRBD1 (6 bases). The CDR3 length is 17 residues. Germline V lookup: CDR1 LNHDA, CDR2 SQIVND (reference sequence). The V end lost 7 bases, the J end lost 0 bases, and 19 bases lay between the germline ends. CDR3: CASTTRGTPYSNQPQHF. DNA of the CDR3: TGTGCCAGTACCACGCGAGGGACACCATATAGCAATCAGCCCCAGCATTTT.

The gene calls are TRBV28 and TRBJ1-2; 8 bases match TRBD1. V dropped 7 bases and J dropped 5; count of bases not matched to a gene: 15. The V gene's germline CDR1 is MDHEN and CDR2 SYDVKM. This CDR3 is 16 amino acids long. The CDR3 reads CASNQLAGGGGYGYTF. The CDR3 DNA reads as TGTGCCAGCAATCAACTCGCAGGGGGCGGCGGGTATGGCTACACCTTC.

The rearrangement uses TRBV9 and TRBJ1-3; D not certain. The V end lost 0 bases, the J end lost 4 bases, and 5 bases lay between the germline ends. Germline V gene lookup returns CDR1 SGDLS and CDR2 YYNGEE. CDR3 size: 13 residues. The CDR3 DNA is TGTGCCAGCAGCGTAGGCCGGGGAAACACCATATATTTT. Translated, it gives CASSVGRGNTIYF.

The rearrangement joins TRBV20-1 to TRBJ2-1; D remains unclear. Germline V gene sequence: CDR1 DFQATT, CDR2 SNEGSKA (reference sequence). CDR3 length: 12 amino acids. Trimming took off 3 bases at V and 5 bases at J, with 8 bases between the two ends. The DNA for the CDR3 is TGCAGTGCTAGTGCTAGGAACAATGAGCAGTTCTTC. This sequence encodes CSASARNNEQFF.

The chain links TRBV3-1 (or the pseudogene TRBV3-2) to TRBJ2-1, with D hard to call. Germline V gives CDR1 LGHDT, CDR2 YNNKEL (reference sequence). CDR3 length: 14 amino acids. Trimming took off 5 bases at V and 6 bases at J, with 14 bases between the two ends. As DNA, the CDR3 is TGTGCCAGCAGCATTACCTCTACGGGCAATGAGCAGTTCTTC. As protein: CASSITSTGNEQFF.

This sequence joins TRBV10-2 and TRBJ2-2, with D tentatively TRBD1 (6 bases). Germline V gene sequence: CDR1 WSHSY, CDR2 SAAADI. This CDR3 has 13 residues. V shed 7 bases and J shed 6 bases, with 12 bases lying between them. As DNA, the CDR3 is TGCGCCAGCAAGAGACAGGTCGCCGGGGAGCTGTTTTTT. It codes for CASKRQVAGELFF.

On this clone itself: Other DNA sequences in this sample translate to the same CDR3. The chain is built from TRBV27 and TRBJ1-3; D not certain. CDR3 length: 13 amino acids. V dropped 0 bases and J dropped 2 bases, with 2 bases sitting between them. From germline, CDR1 is MNHEY and CDR2 SMNVEV (reference sequence). The CDR3 loop is CASSLSTGNTIYF. The CDR3 bases are TGTGCCAGCAGTTTATCTACTGGAAACACCATATATTTT.

The gene calls are TRBV7-9 and TRBJ2-7, with a tentative D call TRBD2 (5 bases). This CDR3 has 12 amino acids. The V end was cut by 5 bases, the J end by 6 bases, with 11 bases between. The germline gives CDR1 SEHNR, CDR2 FQNEAQ (reference sequence). This CDR3 is CASSERESEQYF. CDR3 DNA sequence: TGTGCCAGCAGCGAACGGGAAAGCGAGCAGTACTTC.

This clone was seen only once. The genes are TRBV2 and TRBJ1-6; possibly TRBD1 for D (5 bases). The CDR3 covers 14 residues. V was pared by 4 bases and J by 4 bases, with 8 bases between. Germline V gives CDR1 SNHLY, CDR2 FYNNEI. The CDR3 sequence: CASSAGQYNSPLHF. The CDR3 bases are TGTGCCAGCAGTGCAGGACAATATAATTCACCCCTCCACTTT.

CDR3 amino acids: CASSHGTGGEWAQHF. In nucleotides, the CDR3 is TGTGCCAGCTCACACGGGACAGGGGGTGAATGGGCCCAGCATTTT. This sequence joins TRBV18 and TRBJ1-5, with TRBD1 matching 11 bases. The CDR3 loop spans 15 amino acids. Germline lookup yields CDR1 KGHSH and CDR2 LQKENI. V shed 4 bases and J 11 bases; nucleotides not matched to a gene: 10.

The chain couples TRBV4-1 to TRBJ1-1; D possibly corresponds to TRBD1 (5 bases). The CDR3 is 14 residues long. Trimming left V 1 base short and J 0 bases short, with 6 bases between. From germline, CDR1 is MGHRA and CDR2 YSYEKL. The CDR3 protein is CASSQVGVNTEAFF. DNA of the CDR3: TGCGCCAGCAGCCAAGTAGGGGTGAACACTGAAGCTTTCTTT.

The chain links TRBV28 to TRBJ2-5; D gene ambiguous. In germline, CDR1 is MDHEN, CDR2 SYDVKM. The CDR3 extends over 14 amino acids. Trimming left V 2 bases short and J 2 bases short, with 9 bases between. CDR3 residues: CASSLEAEQETQYF. The CDR3 DNA sequence: TGTGCCAGCAGTTTAGAGGCAGAACAAGAGACCCAGTACTTC.

V is TRBV27 and J is TRBJ2-6; D may be TRBD2 (6 bases). The CDR3 has 16 residues. Trimming took off 5 bases at V and 1 base at J, with 12 bases between the two ends. Looked up from germline, CDR1 is MNHEY and CDR2 is SMNVEV (reference sequence). The CDR3 is CASSPAGRSGANVLTF. The CDR3 DNA reads TGTGCCAGCAGTCCGGCGGGGAGGTCTGGGGCCAACGTCCTGACTTTC.

This clone has a single count. The chain uses TRBV19 and TRBJ2-5; D gene ambiguous. The CDR3 has 12 amino acids. Germline V gene sequence: CDR1 LNHDA, CDR2 SQIVND (reference sequence). Trimming removed 6 bases from V and 5 bases from J, with 10 bases in between. CDR3 loop: CASSTLGETQYF. CDR3 bases: TGTGCCAGTAGCACTCTCGGGGAGACCCAGTACTTC. Using reference TRBV19 and TRBJ2-5 for the parts outside the CDR3, the full variable domain is DGGITQSPKYLFRKEGQNVTLSCEQNLNHDAMYWYRQDPGQGLRLIYYSQIVNDFQKGDIAEGYSVSREKKESFPLTVTSAQKNPTAFYLCASSTLGETQYFGPGTRLLVL.

The rearrangement links TRBV7-9 to TRBJ1-4, with TRBD1 matching 9 bases. Germline V gene sequence: CDR1 SEHNR, CDR2 FQNEAQ (reference sequence). The CDR3 runs to 15 residues. With V trimmed by 6 bases and J by 8 bases, 10 bases remained unmatched. DNA for the CDR3: TGTGCCAGCAGTCAAACCGGGACAGGGTACGAAAAACTGTTTTTT. It specifies CASSQTGTGYEKLFF.

This sequence joins TRBV5-4 and TRBJ2-4; D not resolved. The germline gives CDR1 SGHNT, CDR2 YYREEE (reference sequence). This CDR3 comprises 15 residues. Trimming removed 0 bases at V and 6 bases at J, with 13 bases between. Here the CDR3 reads CASSLARTSSNIQYF. DNA for the CDR3: TGTGCCAGCAGCTTGGCTCGTACATCCTCAAACATTCAGTACTTC.

The chain joins TRBV6-8 to TRBJ2-7; D is undetermined. The CDR3 sequence is 12 residues long. Trimming left V 5 bases short and J 3 bases short, with 8 bases between. Germline V gene sequence: CDR1 MNHGY, CDR2 SAAAGT. The CDR3 DNA is TGTGCCAGCAGTGAGGAGAGCTACGAGCAGTACTTC. Protein product: CASSEESYEQYF.

This clone was seen just once. This chain joins TRBV10-3 and TRBJ2-2; tentatively, D is TRBD2 (5 bases). The V and J ends lost 3 bases and 0 bases respectively, with 11 bases between them. Germline V CDR1 and CDR2: ENHRY, SYGVKD. The CDR3 is made up of 16 amino acids. CDR3 DNA sequence: TGTGCCATCAGTGATGGCGGCGGGTCGAACACCGGGGAGCTGTTTTTT. Its protein is CAISDGGGSNTGELFF.

The chain links TRBV10-3 to TRBJ2-2; 7 positions agree with TRBD2. Germline trimming cut 6 bases from V and 1 base from J; bases unmatched to any gene: 11. Germline V gene data show CDR1 as ENHRY and CDR2 as SYGVKD. CDR3 length: 17 amino acids. The CDR3 sequence: CAISGGSGLMNTGELFF. The CDR3, as DNA: TGTGCCATCAGCGGAGGGTCGGGACTAATGAACACCGGGGAGCTGTTTTTT.

DNA for the CDR3: TGCGCCAGCAGTCTGGACAGGGGGAACACTGAAGCTTTCTTT. Protein: CASSLDRGNTEAFF. V is TRBV5-1 and J is TRBJ1-1; 9 bases match TRBD1. Germline CDR1 and CDR2: SGHRS and YFSETQ. Trimming took 5 bases from V and 1 from J; bases not matched to a gene: 3. The CDR3 sequence is 14 residues long.

The rearrangement joins TRBV5-1 to TRBJ2-3; 8 bases align to TRBD1. With 3 bases clipped from V and 0 bases from J, the junction kept 3 bases outside the gene matches. Germline-derived CDR1 and CDR2 are SGHRS and YFSETQ. This CDR3 is built from 15 residues. CDR3 in amino acids: CASSYRQGSTDTQYF. The CDR3 bases are TGCGCCAGCAGCTATCGACAGGGGAGCACAGATACGCAGTATTTT.

V and J are TRBV3-1 (or the pseudogene TRBV3-2) and TRBJ2-3; 9 positions agree with TRBD2. In germline, CDR1 is LGHDT, CDR2 YNNKEL (reference sequence). This CDR3 comprises 17 residues. V lost 0 bases and J lost 4; bases outside the gene matches: 8. CDR3 nucleotides: TGTGCCAGCAGCCAAGATCGGCTAGCGGGACGGGCAGATACGCAGTATTTT. This sequence encodes CASSQDRLAGRADTQYF.

The chain carries TRBV27 and TRBJ1-2; D is unclear. The V end lost 2 bases, the J end lost 4 bases, and 8 bases lay between the germline ends. Germline V gene data show CDR1 as MNHEY and CDR2 as SMNVEV (reference sequence). This CDR3 spans 13 amino acids. CDR3 region: CASSLGGSYGYTF. For the CDR3, the DNA is TGTGCCAGCAGTTTAGGAGGTTCCTATGGCTACACCTTC.

J is TRBJ1-2 and V is TRBV6-5; 7 bases match TRBD1. The germline V gene encodes CDR1 MNHEY and CDR2 SVGAGI. CDR3 length: 12 residues. The ends lost 8 bases at V and 2 bases at J; junction bases unmatched: 2. The CDR3 DNA follows: TGTGCCAGCCTACAGGGGAACTATGGCTACACCTTC. Its protein product is CASLQGNYGYTF.

This chain links TRBV3-1 (or the pseudogene TRBV3-2) with TRBJ2-1; possible D gene TRBD2, 6 bases. Germline CDR1 and CDR2: LGHDT and YNNKEL (reference sequence). This CDR3 comprises 16 residues. Trimming removed 1 base at V and 5 bases at J, with 15 bases between. CDR3: CASSQAGGSDNNEQFF. The CDR3 DNA follows: TGTGCCAGCAGCCAAGCTGGAGGGAGTGACAACAATGAGCAGTTCTTC.

The chain recombines TRBV14 with TRBJ1-1; D may be TRBD1 (5 bases). The ends were cut back, 4 bases at V and 3 bases at J, with 12 bases in the middle. Germline loops: CDR1 SGHDN, CDR2 FVKESK. This CDR3 spans 14 amino acids. The CDR3 region is CASSLGGEDTEAFF. CDR3 nucleotide sequence: TGTGCCAGCAGCCTGGGGGGAGAAGACACTGAAGCTTTCTTT.